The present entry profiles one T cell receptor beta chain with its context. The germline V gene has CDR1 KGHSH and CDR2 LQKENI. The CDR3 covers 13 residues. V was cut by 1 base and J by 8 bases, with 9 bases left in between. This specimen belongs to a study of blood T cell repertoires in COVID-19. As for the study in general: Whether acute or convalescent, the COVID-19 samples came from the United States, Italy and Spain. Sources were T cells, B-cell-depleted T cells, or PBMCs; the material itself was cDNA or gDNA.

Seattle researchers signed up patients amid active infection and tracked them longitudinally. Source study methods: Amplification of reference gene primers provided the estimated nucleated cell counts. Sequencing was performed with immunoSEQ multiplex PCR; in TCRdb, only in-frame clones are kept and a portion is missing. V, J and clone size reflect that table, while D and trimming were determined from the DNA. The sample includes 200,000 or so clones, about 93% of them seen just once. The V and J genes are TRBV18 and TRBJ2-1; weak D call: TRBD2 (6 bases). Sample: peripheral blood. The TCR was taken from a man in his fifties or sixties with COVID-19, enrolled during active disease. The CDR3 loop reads CASSPRTTDEQFF. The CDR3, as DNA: TGTGCCAGCTCACCACGGACTACCGATGAGCAGTTCTTC.